This entry concerns a single T cell receptor beta chain. The data stem from a study of blood T cell repertoires in COVID-19. On the study more broadly: Spain, Italy and the United States supplied samples that represented acute and convalescent COVID-19. Nucleic acid was either cDNA or gDNA, and it came from T cells, B-cell-depleted T cells, or PBMCs.

Per the original data handling: Researchers report that nucleated cell counts were estimated from reference gene primer amplification. Clones were read by immunoSEQ multiplex PCR, and TCRdb kept only the in-frame ones, dropping some. V and J calls and clone size come straight from that table; D and trimming were deduced from the DNA. The sample records about 250,000 clones, about 84% being singletons. The sequence was collected from an elderly woman with acute or convalescent COVID-19. Sequenced sample: peripheral blood.

CDR3 amino acids: CSVVPSGRNTYEQYF. CDR3 DNA sequence: TGCAGCGTTGTACCCTCCGGGAGAAACACCTACGAGCAGTACTTC. The V gene is TRBV29-1, the J gene TRBJ2-7; weak D call: TRBD2 (6 bases). Germline values: CDR1 SQVTM, CDR2 ANQGSEA. V was pared by 4 bases and J by 2 bases, with 18 bases between. The CDR3 extends over 15 amino acids.